This T cell receptor beta chain was retrieved from a study of early stage breast cancer tumors. Looked up from germline, CDR1 is SQVTM and CDR2 is ANQGSEA. This CDR3 comprises 11 residues. Trimming at V came to 6 bases and at J to 4 bases, leaving 2 bases not matched to a gene. Clones were sequenced by immunoSEQ multiplex PCR, and TCRdb holds only the in-frame ones, with some missing. The data contain more than 60,000 clones, approximately 79% of them seen just once; the ten biggest clones take up around 3.4%. The genes are TRBV29-1 and TRBJ2-5; 7 bases fit TRBD2. The source is a person aged 55 to 70 with breast cancer. The sequencing input was blood. The CDR3 DNA follows: TGCAGCGTGGGGGGGGGAGAGACCCAGTACTTC. It codes for CSVGGGETQYF.